The 24 T cell receptor beta chains listed next were all sequenced from one sample in a study of blood T cell repertoires in COVID-19 (dated by TCRdb to between 2020 and 2021). Libraries were built with the immunoSEQ multiplex PCR assay. TCRdb holds this immuneACCESS table with in-frame rearrangements only. Some clones are missing; in checked studies, unresolved V genes explain under half, and the rest has no known cause. Across this sample there are 140,000 or so clones, with about 88% seen only once. Clones ranked in the top ten supply 2.5% of the sample. Sequenced sample: peripheral blood. The receptor source for this set is a human donor with COVID-19, enrolled during active disease. The donor label of this sample is uncertain.

The V gene is TRBV19, the J gene TRBJ1-1; D may be TRBD1 (6 bases). Germline CDR1 and CDR2: LNHDA and SQIVND (reference sequence). V dropped 7 bases and J dropped 6 bases, with 18 bases sitting between them. The CDR3 totals 14 residues. In nucleotides, the CDR3 is TGTGCCAGTACCGTGGGGGCGCCCGAAGCTGAAGCTTTCTTT. The encoded protein is CASTVGAPEAEAFF.

J is TRBJ2-5 and V is TRBV24-1; 7 positions agree with TRBD1. The CDR3 length is 13 residues. The V gene end was trimmed by 8 bases and the J gene end by 5 bases; junction bases not matched to a gene: 7. Germline values: CDR1 KGHDR, CDR2 SFDVKD. CDR3 region: CATNRGSGETQYF. The DNA of the CDR3 is TGTGCCACCAACAGGGGATCCGGGGAGACCCAGTACTTC.

This chain uses TRBV5-4 with TRBJ1-5; D is uncertain. The germline V and J ends were trimmed by 2 bases and 4 bases, with 7 bases remaining between them. From germline, CDR1 is SGHNT and CDR2 YYREEE (reference sequence). CDR3 length: 13 amino acids. Here the CDR3 reads CASSFGWNQPQHF. In DNA, the CDR3 is TGTGCCAGCAGCTTCGGGTGGAATCAGCCCCAGCATTTT.

The V gene is TRBV10-3, the J gene TRBJ2-7, with 11 bases identical to TRBD2. The CDR3 spans 15 residues. V trimming: 3 bases; J trimming: 2 bases; junction bases outside the gene matches: 3. CDR1 and CDR2 (germline): ENHRY, SYGVKD. The CDR3 coding sequence is TGTGCCATCAGTGATAGCGGGAGGGGAGCCTACGAGCAGTACTTC. Its translation: CAISDSGRGAYEQYF.

The V gene is TRBV19, the J gene TRBJ2-1; no clear D gene. Trimming pared 5 bases from V and 0 bases from J, leaving 11 bases between. The CDR3 covers 15 residues. Germline V CDR1 and CDR2: LNHDA, SQIVND (reference sequence). CDR3 in DNA: TGTGCCAGTAGTGCTCTGGTTAGCTCCTACAATGAGCAGTTCTTC. Translation gives CASSALVSSYNEQFF.

The chain recombines TRBV7-2 with TRBJ2-3; D remains ambiguous. The CDR3 length is 15 residues. V was clipped by 3 bases and J by 3 bases, with 13 bases between them. Germline CDR1 SGHTA, CDR2 FQGNSA. CDR3 DNA sequence: TGTGCCAGCAGCTTTCAGTCTCTCCGAACAGATACGCAGTATTTT. As protein: CASSFQSLRTDTQYF. Variable domain in full (rest from reference TRBV7-2 and TRBJ2-3): GAGVSQSPSNKVTEKGKDVELRCDPISGHTALYWYRQSLGQGLEFLIYFQGNSAPDKSGLPSDRFSAERTGGSVSTLTIQRTQQEDSAVYLCASSFQSLRTDTQYFGPGTRLTVL.

The rearrangement joins TRBV6-1 to TRBJ2-1; 8 bases are shared with TRBD2. The CDR3 contains 16 residues. Germline-derived CDR1 and CDR2 are MNHNS and SASEGT. V was pared by 2 bases and J by 6 bases, with 9 bases of the junction left unmatched. CDR3 sequence reads: CASSEYSGELGNEQFF. CDR3 bases: TGTGCCAGCAGTGAATATAGCGGGGAGCTGGGCAATGAGCAGTTCTTC.

This clone was counted only a few times. V usage is TRBV18 and J usage is TRBJ2-1, with 7 bases that match TRBD1. Germline values: CDR1 KGHSH, CDR2 LQKENI. The CDR3 loop spans 14 amino acids. The V gene end was trimmed by 0 bases and the J gene end by 7 bases; junction bases not matched to a gene: 3. CDR3 sequence: CASSPPNRGNEQFF. The DNA for the CDR3 is TGTGCCAGCTCACCACCTAACAGGGGAAATGAGCAGTTCTTC.

The chain joins TRBV29-1 to TRBJ1-1; maybe TRBD1 (5 bases). The CDR3 loop spans 13 amino acids. Between the trimmed V and J ends, which lost 3 bases and 2 bases, there was a span of 10 bases. Germline V gives CDR1 SQVTM, CDR2 ANQGSEA. The CDR3 spells CSVDGHGNTEAFF. In DNA, the CDR3 is TGCAGCGTTGACGGACACGGAAACACTGAAGCTTTCTTT.

The V gene is TRBV5-1, the J gene TRBJ2-6; 7 bases line up with TRBD1. Per germline, CDR1 SGHRS and CDR2 YFSETQ. There are 16 residues in the CDR3. V lost 5 bases to trimming and J lost 0 bases; unmatched junction nucleotides: 5. The CDR3 here is CASSFTGVSGANVLTF. CDR3 sequence (DNA): TGCGCCAGCAGTTTCACAGGGGTCTCTGGGGCCAACGTCCTGACTTTC.

The chain uses TRBV20-1 and TRBJ1-2, with TRBD1 identical over 11 bases. The CDR3 runs to 16 residues. The germline V gene encodes CDR1 DFQATT and CDR2 SNEGSKA (reference sequence). With V trimmed by 3 bases and J by 5 bases, 11 bases remained unmatched. Here the CDR3 DNA reads TGCAGTGCTAGTCCCGCCTCAGGACAGGGGGCTTATGGCTACACCTTC. It translates to CSASPASGQGAYGYTF.

V is TRBV11-2 and J is TRBJ2-7; a weak D match, TRBD2 (6 bases). CDR3 length: 15 residues. V lost 1 base, J lost 7 bases, and 17 bases lay in between. Germline V CDR1 and CDR2: SGHAT, FQNNGV. As DNA, the CDR3 is TGTGCCAGCAGCTTAGGAGGGGAGGTGGTCTGGGAGCAGTACTTC. Translating gives CASSLGGEVVWEQYF.

The CDR3 sequence: CASSQSGTAGEQYF. The CDR3 DNA is TGTGCCAGCAGCCAGTCGGGGACAGCGGGTGAGCAGTACTTC. The chain employs TRBV14 and TRBJ2-7; D possibly corresponds to TRBD1 (7 bases). The V and J ends lost 3 bases and 7 bases respectively, with 16 bases between them. The CDR3 has 14 residues. The germline gives CDR1 SGHDN, CDR2 FVKESK.

V is TRBV25-1 and J is TRBJ1-2, with 11 positions matching TRBD1. The CDR3 consists of 16 residues. Germline V lookup: CDR1 MGHDK, CDR2 SYGVNS. The junction had 9 bases not matched to a gene; V was cut back by 1 base and J by 8 bases. CDR3: CASSEWGTGGGRGYTF. The CDR3 region has the DNA TGTGCCAGCAGTGAATGGGGGACAGGGGGTGGGCGGGGCTACACCTTC.

The V gene is TRBV7-3, the J gene TRBJ2-2; 7 positions match TRBD2. Trimming removed 6 bases from V and 2 bases from J; junction bases left unmatched: 9. CDR3 length: 16 amino acids. Per germline, CDR1 SGHTA and CDR2 FQGTGA. This CDR3 is CASRREPGGNTGELFF. The CDR3 DNA reads as TGTGCCAGCAGACGAGAACCGGGAGGAAACACCGGGGAGCTGTTTTTT.

The chain is built from TRBV6-5 and TRBJ2-7, with D tentatively TRBD1 (6 bases). This CDR3 region has 15 residues. V lost 7 bases to trimming and J lost 0 bases, with 16 bases between them. Germline lookup yields CDR1 MNHEY and CDR2 SVGAGI. Here the CDR3 DNA reads TGTGCCAGCAAAAGGGACACGTCGTTCTCCTACGAGCAGTACTTC. It yields the protein CASKRDTSFSYEQYF.

The genes are TRBV9 and TRBJ1-2; perhaps TRBD1 as D (5 bases). CDR1 is SGDLS, CDR2 YYNGEE, per germline. Trimming shortened V by 0 bases and J by 3 bases, and 12 bases separated the two germline ends. The CDR3 covers 15 residues. The CDR3 here is CASSVGSRAHYGYTF. DNA of the CDR3: TGTGCCAGCAGCGTAGGTAGCAGGGCCCACTATGGCTACACCTTC.

The chain has TRBV5-1 and TRBJ2-2, with TRBD2 identical over 7 bases. This CDR3 is built from 15 residues. V lost 4 bases, J lost 4 bases, and 7 bases stayed unmatched. Per the germline V gene, CDR1 is SGHRS and CDR2 is YFSETQ. The CDR3 is CASSRAGTGTGELFF. Written as DNA, the CDR3 is TGCGCCAGCAGCCGAGCGGGAACGGGCACCGGGGAGCTGTTTTTT.

This clone was observed once. The chain recombines TRBV6-2 or TRBV6-3 with TRBJ2-4; tentative D call: TRBD2 (7 bases). Per the germline V gene, CDR1 is MNHEY and CDR2 is SVGEGT. This CDR3 region has 16 residues. V lost 6 bases and J 2 bases, leaving 17 bases between the germline ends. The CDR3 DNA is TGTGCCAGCAGCCCTCTTCGGGGGGCAACCAAAAACATTCAGTACTTC. Encoded protein: CASSPLRGATKNIQYF.

The genes are TRBV18 and TRBJ2-3, with 11 bases lining up with TRBD2. The CDR3 is 19 residues long. CDR1 is KGHSH and CDR2 is LQKENI in the germline V gene. The ends lost 6 bases at V and 2 bases at J; junction bases unmatched: 16. This CDR3 is CASSRNAGTSGPYTDTQYF. Here the CDR3 DNA reads TGTGCCAGCTCCCGTAACGCCGGGACTAGCGGCCCCTACACAGATACGCAGTATTTT. Complete variable domain (other parts from reference TRBV18 and TRBJ2-3): NAGVMQNPRHLVRRRGQEARLRCSPMKGHSHVYWYRQLPEEGLKFMVYLQKENIIDESGMPKERFSAEFPKEGPSILRIQQVVRGDSAAYFCASSRNAGTSGPYTDTQYFGPGTRLTVL.

The chain has TRBV3-1 (or the pseudogene TRBV3-2) and TRBJ1-1; unclear D gene. Germline CDR1 and CDR2: LGHDT and YNNKEL (reference sequence). The CDR3 spans 12 residues. Trimming left V 5 bases short and J 6 bases short, with 10 bases between. In DNA, the CDR3 is TGTGCCAGCAGCTCCCGGGTGTCTGAAGCTTTCTTT. This gives the protein CASSSRVSEAFF.

As to this clone: One junction end disagrees with the germline gene, perhaps due to a read error. The chain couples TRBV7-9 to TRBJ1-2, with a tentative D call TRBD1 (6 bases). Germline V gene data show CDR1 as SEHNR and CDR2 as FQNEAQ (reference sequence). This CDR3 spans 13 amino acids. In DNA form, the CDR3 reads TGTGCCAGCAGCCTCGGACAGCACTATGGCCACACCTTC. It yields the protein CASSLGQHYGHTF.

The chain links TRBV11-3 to TRBJ1-2; no reliable D call. Germline lookup yields CDR1 SGHNT and CDR2 YENEEA. The CDR3 length is 14 residues. V lost 0 bases to trimming and J lost 8 bases, with 13 bases between them. CDR3 nucleotide sequence: TGTGCCAGCAGCTTAGATCGGGAGACTCCGGGCTACACCTTC. It codes for CASSLDRETPGYTF.

The rearrangement uses TRBV5-6 and TRBJ2-7; 12 positions agree with TRBD2. The trim removed 4 bases at V and 9 bases at J, leaving 17 bases unmatched. This CDR3 is built from 17 residues. Germline V gene sequence: CDR1 SGHDT, CDR2 YYEEEE. The CDR3 bases are TGTGCCAGCAGCCGGGGGACTAGCGGGCAGATCCCTACGGGGCAGTACTTC. The encoded protein is CASSRGTSGQIPTGQYF. The full variable domain, with the rest looked up from reference TRBV5-6 and TRBJ2-7, is DAGVTQSPTHLIKTRGQQVTLRCSPKSGHDTVSWYQQALGQGPQFIFQYYEEEERQRGNFPDRFSGHQFPNYSSELNVNALLLGDSALYLCASSRGTSGQIPTGQYFGPGTRLTVT.